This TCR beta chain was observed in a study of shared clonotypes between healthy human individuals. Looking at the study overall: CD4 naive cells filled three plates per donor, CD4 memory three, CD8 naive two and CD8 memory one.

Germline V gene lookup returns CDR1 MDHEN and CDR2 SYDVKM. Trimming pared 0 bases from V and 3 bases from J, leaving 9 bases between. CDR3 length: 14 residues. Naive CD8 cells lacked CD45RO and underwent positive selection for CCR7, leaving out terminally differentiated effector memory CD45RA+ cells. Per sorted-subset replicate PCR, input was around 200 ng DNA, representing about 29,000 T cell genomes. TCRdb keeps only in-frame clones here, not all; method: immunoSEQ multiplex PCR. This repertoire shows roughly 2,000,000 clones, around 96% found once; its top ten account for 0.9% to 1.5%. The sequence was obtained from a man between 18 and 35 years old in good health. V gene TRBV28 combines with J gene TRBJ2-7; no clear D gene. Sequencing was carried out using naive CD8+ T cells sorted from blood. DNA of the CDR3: TGTGCCAGCAGTTTATGGGCCGGACGCTACGAGCAGTACTTC. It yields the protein CASSLWAGRYEQYF.